This TCR beta chain was documented in a study of cytomegalovirus exposure and HLA in healthy donors. Study results and caveats: Based on reports, TCR beta sequences accurately predicted HLA-A and HLA-B alleles for most subjects.

CDR3 size: 16 residues. Germline V lookup: CDR1 SNHLY, CDR2 FYNNEI. The V segment lost 3 bases and the J segment 7 bases; nucleotides outside the gene matches: 13. The PCR was carried out with 60 Vbeta primers and 13 Jbeta primers. Using immunoSEQ multiplex PCR, the repertoire was profiled, and TCRdb retains in-frame clones only, with some absent. The data hold 110,000 to 150,000 clones, with roughly 85% observed a single time. Note on this clone: Its antigen is undetermined.

This TCR was sampled from a male donor in good health and CMV-seronegative. The V call is TRBV2, the J call TRBJ2-3; 7 nucleotides match TRBD1. The sample comprised PBMCs. The CDR3 sequence is CASSDGPWTGGYTQYF. In DNA form, the CDR3 reads TGTGCCAGCAGTGATGGCCCCTGGACAGGTGGCTATACGCAGTATTTT. Looking up the rest from reference TRBV2 and TRBJ2-3 gives the full variable domain: EPEVTQTPSHQVTQMGQEVILRCVPISNHLYFYWYRQILGQKVEFLVSFYNNEISEKSEIFDDQFSVERPDGSNFTLKIRSTKLEDSAMYFCASSDGPWTGGYTQYFGPGTRLTVL.